The 21 T cell receptor beta chains given below trace back to one sample, sequenced in a study of shared clonotypes between healthy human individuals. Sequencing was performed with immunoSEQ multiplex PCR; in TCRdb, only in-frame clones are kept and a portion is missing. The sample shows about 710,000 clones, roughly 72% of them seen only once. The sample comprised memory CD4+ T cells sorted from blood. Subset defined: CD45RA-negative fraction. Every receptor here comes from a woman in her 30s in good health.

The chain combines TRBV7-2 with TRBJ2-1, with 7 bases lining up with TRBD1. The CDR3 is made up of 14 amino acids. Germline V gives CDR1 SGHTA, CDR2 FQGNSA. V lost 3 bases and J lost 5; bases outside the gene matches: 4. The CDR3 region is CASSFLRGHNEQFF. Written as DNA, the CDR3 is TGTGCCAGCAGCTTCCTTAGGGGGCACAATGAGCAGTTCTTC.

In this sample, this clone turned up a few times. The CDR3 region has the DNA TGTGCCTGGAGTGCCCCCCGAATAATGTATTTT. Translation: CAWSAPRIMYF. This chain joins TRBV30 and TRBJ2-3; D gene ambiguous. Trimming took off 1 base at V and 14 bases at J, with 13 bases between the two ends. CDR1 is GTSNPN and CDR2 is SVGIG in the germline V gene (reference sequence). The CDR3 is 11 residues long. The complete variable domain, with remaining parts taken from reference TRBV30 and TRBJ2-3, reads SQTIHQWPATLVQPVGSPLSLECTVEGTSNPNLYWYRQAAGRGLQLLFYSVGIGQISSEVPQNLSASRPQDRQFILSSKKLLLSDSGFYLCAWSAPRIMYFGPGTRLTVL.

This clone showed up just a few times. V gene TRBV19 combines with J gene TRBJ2-5, with D perhaps given as TRBD1 or TRBD2 (6 bases each). The CDR3 length is 14 residues. The germline gives CDR1 LNHDA, CDR2 SQIVND (reference sequence). Trimming took 3 bases from V and 5 from J, leaving 13 bases between them. The CDR3 spells CASSMIAGGETQYF. The CDR3 DNA sequence: TGTGCCAGTAGTATGATTGCCGGGGGCGAGACCCAGTACTTC.

The rearrangement links TRBV27 to TRBJ2-7; tentatively, D is TRBD1 or TRBD2 (7 bases each). From germline, CDR1 is MNHEY and CDR2 SMNVEV (reference sequence). Deletions cut 8 bases from V and 4 bases from J, with 21 bases between. This CDR3 has 15 residues. CDR3 DNA sequence: TGTGCCAGCTCGAACCTTCGACAGGGAGGGTACGAGCAGTACTTC. Its protein product is CASSNLRQGGYEQYF.

The chain couples TRBV28 to TRBJ1-2; D is unresolved. V dropped 5 bases and J dropped 3 bases, with 22 bases sitting between them. Germline CDR1 MDHEN, CDR2 SYDVKM. The length of the CDR3 is 17 residues. This CDR3 reads CASSPRWASGRDYGYTF. Written as DNA, the CDR3 is TGTGCCAGCAGTCCACGATGGGCATCGGGCCGTGACTATGGCTACACCTTC.

The chain employs TRBV19 and TRBJ2-2, with TRBD1 matching over 8 bases. This CDR3 contains 14 residues. CDR1 is LNHDA, CDR2 SQIVND, per germline (reference sequence). The V and J ends lost 5 bases and 4 bases, in that order; junction bases with no gene match: 3. The CDR3 reads CASSDRGGTGELFF. The DNA for the CDR3 is TGTGCCAGTAGTGACAGGGGAGGCACCGGGGAGCTGTTTTTT.

This clone was seen repeatedly, ten times or more. At the DNA level, this CDR3 is encoded by other sequences in the same sample as well. V is TRBV25-1 and J is TRBJ1-5; D is unresolved. Germline loops: CDR1 MGHDK, CDR2 SYGVNS. V was cut by 4 bases and J by 7 bases, with 8 bases left in between. The CDR3 loop spans 12 amino acids. The DNA of the CDR3 is TGTGCCAGCAGTGTCGAAGGCCAGCCCCAGCATTTT. Residues: CASSVEGQPQHF.

This clone has more than one count but fewer than ten. The same CDR3 also results from other DNA sequences found in this sample. The gene calls are TRBV18 and TRBJ1-1, with D perhaps TRBD1 (5 bases). V dropped 2 bases and J dropped 1 base, with 8 bases sitting between them. CDR3 length equals 14 residues. Germline CDR1 KGHSH, CDR2 LQKENI. The CDR3 nucleotides are TGTGCCAGCTCACCAGGAGGGGCGAACACTGAAGCTTTCTTT. Amino acid sequence: CASSPGGANTEAFF.

This chain uses TRBV21-1 with TRBJ2-1; whether TRBD1, the table's D call, matches the DNA was not checked. TRBV21-1 is termed a pseudogene. CDR3 length equals 16 residues. The CDR3 DNA sequence: TGTGCCAGCAGCAAATATAGGGGCTCCAAGGACAATGAGCAGTTCTTC. Translated: CASSKYRGSKDNEQFF.

Of note for this clone: This same CDR3 is encoded by further DNA sequences in the sample. The rearrangement links TRBV9 to TRBJ2-1; 10 nucleotides match TRBD1. The V gene end was trimmed by 5 bases and the J gene end by 8 bases; junction bases not matched to a gene: 10. CDR3 length: 15 residues. Germline lookup yields CDR1 SGDLS and CDR2 YYNGEE. CDR3: CASSAPGQGIDEQFF. CDR3 DNA: TGTGCCAGCAGTGCCCCGGGACAGGGGATAGATGAGCAGTTCTTC. The full variable domain, in which reference TRBV9 and TRBJ2-1 provide the parts outside the CDR3, is DSGVTQTPKHLITATGQRVTLRCSPRSGDLSVYWYQQSLDQGLQFLIQYYNGEERAKGNILERFSAQQFPDLHSELNLSSLELGDSALYFCASSAPGQGIDEQFFGPGTRLTVL.

The CDR3 is CASSLGTFGNTIYF. The CDR3 bases are TGCGCCAGCAGCCTCGGGACCTTCGGAAACACCATATATTTT. The gene calls are TRBV5-1 and TRBJ1-3; D might be TRBD1 (5 bases). Trimming left V 4 bases short and J 4 bases short, with 12 bases between. The CDR3 runs to 14 residues. Germline assignment: CDR1 SGHRS and CDR2 YFSETQ.

This chain links TRBV6-1 with TRBJ1-1; D ambiguous. Per the germline V gene, CDR1 is MNHNS and CDR2 is SASEGT. V lost 4 bases, J lost 0 bases, and 6 bases lay in between. The CDR3 extends over 13 amino acids. The CDR3 nucleotides are TGTGCCAGCAGTGCTAACATGAACACTGAAGCTTTCTTT. The encoded protein is CASSANMNTEAFF.

J is TRBJ2-2 and V is TRBV9; 7 bases align to TRBD1. CDR3 length: 13 residues. In germline, CDR1 is SGDLS, CDR2 YYNGEE. V dropped 4 bases and J dropped 5; count of bases not matched to a gene: 2. The CDR3 bases are TGTGCCAGCAGCATACAGGGGACCGGGGAGCTGTTTTTT. Amino acids: CASSIQGTGELFF.

With regard to this clone: Different DNA sequences within this sample yield the same CDR3. This rearrangement joins TRBV20-1 to TRBJ2-7; D uncertain. The CDR3 loop spans 11 amino acids. CDR1 is DFQATT, CDR2 SNEGSKA, per germline (reference sequence). With 3 bases removed from V and 7 bases from J, the gap between germline ends came to 10 bases. The DNA for the CDR3 is TGCAGTGCTAGGGTCTCTAAAGAGCAGTACTTC. Its protein product is CSARVSKEQYF.

The J gene is TRBJ1-6, the V gene TRBV28; perhaps TRBD1 as D (5 bases). Trimming cost V 7 bases and J 0 bases, with 13 bases left between them. Germline CDR1 reads MDHEN; CDR2 reads SYDVKM. The CDR3 extends over 16 amino acids. Written as DNA, the CDR3 is TGTGCCAGCATTGGGGGGGGGAGCTCCTATAATTCACCCCTCCACTTT. Translation gives CASIGGGSSYNSPLHF.

This chain uses TRBV4-1 with TRBJ2-5; D gene uncertain. The CDR3 has 14 residues. Germline loops: CDR1 MGHRA, CDR2 YSYEKL. Trimming left V 2 bases short and J 5 bases short, with 12 bases between. In DNA form, the CDR3 reads TGCGCCAGCAGCCAACTTATAACCATCGAGACCCAGTACTTC. It yields the protein CASSQLITIETQYF.

The chain is built from TRBV7-9 and TRBJ2-7, with 10 nucleotides matching TRBD1. The CDR3 runs to 15 residues. J lost 3 bases, V lost 5 bases, and 7 bases had no gene match. Looked up from germline, CDR1 is SEHNR and CDR2 is FQNEAQ (reference sequence). For the CDR3, the DNA is TGTGCCAGCAGCGGGAACCGGGACAGGGGCTACGAGCAGTACTTC. As protein: CASSGNRDRGYEQYF.

The chain uses TRBV28 and TRBJ2-3; maybe TRBD2 (7 bases). V was shortened by 3 bases and J by 3 bases, with 16 bases between the two germline ends. This CDR3 contains 16 residues. CDR1 and CDR2 (germline): MDHEN, SYDVKM. The CDR3 is CASSFVGGPKTDTQYF. CDR3 DNA: TGTGCCAGCAGTTTTGTCGGGGGGCCTAAGACAGATACGCAGTATTTT. Full variable domain (rest looked up from reference TRBV28 and TRBJ2-3): DVKVTQSSRYLVKRTGEKVFLECVQDMDHENMFWYRQDPGLGLRLIYFSYDVKMKEKGDIPEGYSVSREKKERFSLILESASTNQTSMYLCASSFVGGPKTDTQYFGPGTRLTVL.

This chain connects TRBV29-1 to TRBJ1-1; D is possibly TRBD1 (6 bases). The CDR3 is 15 residues long. Trimming shortened V by 6 bases and J by 3 bases, and 20 bases separated the two germline ends. The germline V gene has CDR1 SQVTM and CDR2 ANQGSEA. CDR3 DNA sequence: TGCAGCGTCGTACCCCGGACAGCTGGGGACACTGAAGCTTTCTTT. Translating gives CSVVPRTAGDTEAFF.

The gene calls are TRBV11-3 and TRBJ2-3, with D possibly matching TRBD2 (6 bases). The V gene lost 4 bases and the J gene lost 2 bases, with 10 bases spanning the gap. The CDR3 is made up of 14 amino acids. Germline CDR1 and CDR2: SGHNT and YENEEA. The DNA of the CDR3 is TGTGCCAGCAGCTCCACGGACTACACAGATACGCAGTATTTT. Its translation: CASSSTDYTDTQYF.

The chain uses TRBV20-1 and TRBJ2-5, with 7 positions matching TRBD2. This CDR3 has 11 residues. Germline-derived CDR1 and CDR2 are DFQATT and SNEGSKA (reference sequence). After removal of 8 bases from V and 4 bases from J, the junction contained 4 bases not matched to a gene. The CDR3 is CSRLAGETQYF. The DNA of the CDR3 is TGCAGTCGTTTAGCGGGAGAGACCCAGTACTTC.